One sample yielded the 6 T cell receptor beta chains listed below, sequenced in a study of CD8 T cells in Susac syndrome. cDNA came from about 0.51 to 1 ug RNA primed by random hexamers. Each CDR3 protein is one row after TCRdb ran MiXCR on the immunoSEQ multiplex PCR reads. In the table there are some 150,000 distinct CDR3 sequences, 95% of which are singletons. The sequenced material came from CD8+ T cells from PBMCs. The receptor set was obtained from a human donor with multiple sclerosis.

This chain connects TRBV9 to TRBJ2-3, with TRBD2 identical over 8 bases. The CDR3 sequence is 14 residues long. From germline, CDR1 is SGDLS and CDR2 YYNGEE. The junction had 2 bases not matched to a gene; V was cut back by 3 bases and J by 2 bases. CDR3 loop: CASSGSGATDTQYF. The CDR3 nucleotides are TGTGCCAGCAGCGGTAGCGGGGCCACAGATACGCAGTATTTT.

This sequence joins TRBV13 and TRBJ2-5; D is possibly TRBD1 (5 bases). Germline CDR1 is PRHDT and CDR2 is FYEKMQ (reference sequence). Trimming took 2 bases from V and 3 from J, leaving 19 bases between them. CDR3 size: 17 residues. The CDR3 sequence is CASSLFRVEQGKETQYF. CDR3 nucleotide sequence: TGTGCCAGCAGCTTATTCAGGGTGGAGCAGGGCAAAGAGACCCAGTACTTC.

The rearrangement joins TRBV7-9 to TRBJ2-6, with 9 bases lining up with TRBD1. CDR1 is SEHNR and CDR2 is FQNEAQ in the germline V gene (reference sequence). The CDR3 runs to 17 residues. J gave up 3 bases and V 4 bases, and 7 bases lay outside the gene matches. CDR3 amino acids: CASSSRDREGGANVLTF. DNA of the CDR3: TGTGCCAGCAGCTCAAGGGACAGGGAAGGTGGGGCCAACGTCCTGACTTTC.

V usage is TRBV4-1 and J usage is TRBJ1-5, with a possible D match to TRBD1 (5 bases). Germline CDR1 and CDR2: MGHRA and YSYEKL. Trimming left V 0 bases short and J 3 bases short, with 6 bases between. This CDR3 has 14 residues. The CDR3 is CASSQEGLNQPQHF. As DNA, the CDR3 is TGCGCCAGCAGCCAAGAGGGACTCAATCAGCCCCAGCATTTT.

The chain links TRBV30 to TRBJ2-5; weak D call: TRBD1 (5 bases). Germline assignment: CDR1 GTSNPN and CDR2 SVGIG (reference sequence). V lost 1 base to trimming and J lost 4 bases, with 7 bases between them. There are 12 residues in the CDR3. The CDR3 sequence is CAWSGQRETQYF. CDR3 bases: TGTGCCTGGAGTGGACAGAGAGAGACCCAGTACTTC.

The gene calls are TRBV18 and TRBJ2-3, with a possible D match to TRBD2 (5 bases). CDR1 and CDR2 from the germline V gene are KGHSH and LQKENI. The length of the CDR3 is 15 residues. The ends were cut back, 4 bases at V and 1 base at J, with 12 bases in the middle. The CDR3: CASSLEYGGTDTQYF. CDR3 DNA: TGTGCCAGCTCACTCGAATACGGGGGCACAGATACGCAGTATTTT.